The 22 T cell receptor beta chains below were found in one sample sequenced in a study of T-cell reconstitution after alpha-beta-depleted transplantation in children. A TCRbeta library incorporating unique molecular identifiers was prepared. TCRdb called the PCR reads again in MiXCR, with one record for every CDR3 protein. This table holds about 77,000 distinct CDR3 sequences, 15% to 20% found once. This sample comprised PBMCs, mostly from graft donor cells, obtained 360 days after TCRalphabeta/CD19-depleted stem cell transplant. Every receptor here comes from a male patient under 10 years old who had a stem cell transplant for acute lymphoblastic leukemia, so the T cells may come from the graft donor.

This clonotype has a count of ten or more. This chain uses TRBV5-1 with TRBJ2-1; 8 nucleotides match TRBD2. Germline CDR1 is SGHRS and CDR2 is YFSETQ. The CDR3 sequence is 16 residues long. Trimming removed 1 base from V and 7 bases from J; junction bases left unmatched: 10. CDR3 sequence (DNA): TGCGCCAGCAGCTTGATGGCTAGCGGGTTTCAGAATGAGCAGTTCTTC. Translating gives CASSLMASGFQNEQFF.

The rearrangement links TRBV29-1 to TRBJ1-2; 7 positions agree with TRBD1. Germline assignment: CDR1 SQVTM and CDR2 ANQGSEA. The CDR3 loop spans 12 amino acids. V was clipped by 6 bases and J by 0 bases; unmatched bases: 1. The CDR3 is CSVGQSNYGYTF. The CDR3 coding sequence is TGCAGCGTGGGACAGTCTAACTATGGCTACACCTTC.

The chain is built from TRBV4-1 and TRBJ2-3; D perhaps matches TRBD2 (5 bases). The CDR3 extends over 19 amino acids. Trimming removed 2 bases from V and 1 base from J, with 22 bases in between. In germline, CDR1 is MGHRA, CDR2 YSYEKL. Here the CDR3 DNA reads TGCGCCAGCAGCCAACTTGCCTCCGGACTGAGGGAGCGCACAGATACGCAGTATTTT. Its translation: CASSQLASGLRERTDTQYF.

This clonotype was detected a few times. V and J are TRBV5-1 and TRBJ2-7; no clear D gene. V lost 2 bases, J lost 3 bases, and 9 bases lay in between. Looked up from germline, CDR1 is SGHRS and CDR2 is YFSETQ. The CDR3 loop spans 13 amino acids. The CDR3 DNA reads TGCGCCAGCAGCTTCGGGCGAAACTACGAGCAGTACTTC. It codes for CASSFGRNYEQYF.

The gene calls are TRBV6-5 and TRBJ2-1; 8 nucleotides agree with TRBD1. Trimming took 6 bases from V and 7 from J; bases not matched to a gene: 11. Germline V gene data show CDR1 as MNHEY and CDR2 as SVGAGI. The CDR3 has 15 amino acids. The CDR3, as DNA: TGTGCCAGCAGGCTACCGGGACAGGTGGAAAATGAGCAGTTCTTC. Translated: CASRLPGQVENEQFF.

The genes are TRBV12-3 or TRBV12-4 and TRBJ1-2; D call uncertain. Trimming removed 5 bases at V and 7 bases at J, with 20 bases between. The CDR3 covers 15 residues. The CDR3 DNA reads TGTGCCAGCAGTCCCCCTCGGTGGCACCACTCTGGCTACACCTTC. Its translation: CASSPPRWHHSGYTF.

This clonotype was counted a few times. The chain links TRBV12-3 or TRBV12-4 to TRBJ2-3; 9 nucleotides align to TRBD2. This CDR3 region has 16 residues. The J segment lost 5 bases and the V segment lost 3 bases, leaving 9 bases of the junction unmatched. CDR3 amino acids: CASSFPPGLARDTQYF. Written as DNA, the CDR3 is TGTGCCAGCAGTTTCCCCCCGGGACTAGCAAGAGATACGCAGTATTTT.

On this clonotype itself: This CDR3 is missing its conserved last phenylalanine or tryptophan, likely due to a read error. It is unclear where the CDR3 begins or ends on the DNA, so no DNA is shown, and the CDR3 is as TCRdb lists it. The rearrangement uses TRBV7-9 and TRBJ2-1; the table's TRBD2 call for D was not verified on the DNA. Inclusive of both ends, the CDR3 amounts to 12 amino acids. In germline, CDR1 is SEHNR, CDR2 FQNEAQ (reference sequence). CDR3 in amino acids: CASSFRDYPLSI.

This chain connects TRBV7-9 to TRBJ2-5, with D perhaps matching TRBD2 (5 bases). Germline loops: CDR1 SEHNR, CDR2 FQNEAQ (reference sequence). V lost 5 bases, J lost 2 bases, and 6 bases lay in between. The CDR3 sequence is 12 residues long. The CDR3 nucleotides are TGTGCCAGCAGCCCGGGGCAAGAGACCCAGTACTTC. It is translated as CASSPGQETQYF.

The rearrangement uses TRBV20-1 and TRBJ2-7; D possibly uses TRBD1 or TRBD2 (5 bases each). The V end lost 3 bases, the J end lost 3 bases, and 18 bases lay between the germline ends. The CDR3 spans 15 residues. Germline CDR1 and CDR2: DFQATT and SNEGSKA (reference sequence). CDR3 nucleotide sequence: TGCAGTGCTAGGCCGGGACGAACCAGAGTCTACGAGCAGTACTTC. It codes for CSARPGRTRVYEQYF.

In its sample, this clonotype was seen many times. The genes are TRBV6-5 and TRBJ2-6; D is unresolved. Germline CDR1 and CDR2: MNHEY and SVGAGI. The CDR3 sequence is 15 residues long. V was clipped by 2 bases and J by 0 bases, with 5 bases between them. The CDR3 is CASSYRGSGANVLTF. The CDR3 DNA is TGTGCCAGCAGTTACCGAGGCTCTGGGGCCAACGTCCTGACTTTC.

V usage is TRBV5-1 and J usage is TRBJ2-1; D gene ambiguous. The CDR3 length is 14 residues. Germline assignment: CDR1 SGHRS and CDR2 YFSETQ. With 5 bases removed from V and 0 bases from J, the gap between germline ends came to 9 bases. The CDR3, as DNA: TGCGCCAGCAGTTGGCTAGTCTCCTACAATGAGCAGTTCTTC. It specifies CASSWLVSYNEQFF.

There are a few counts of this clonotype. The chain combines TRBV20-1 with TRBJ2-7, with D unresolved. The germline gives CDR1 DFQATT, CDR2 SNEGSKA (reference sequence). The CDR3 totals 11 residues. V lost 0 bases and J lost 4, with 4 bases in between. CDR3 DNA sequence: TGCAGTGCTAGAGAGAAGTACGAGCAGTACTTC. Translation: CSAREKYEQYF.

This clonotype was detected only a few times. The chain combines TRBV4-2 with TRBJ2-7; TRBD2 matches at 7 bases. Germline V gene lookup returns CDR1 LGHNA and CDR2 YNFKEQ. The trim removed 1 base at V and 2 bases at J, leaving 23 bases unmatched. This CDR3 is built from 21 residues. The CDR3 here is CASSQVRLGLVRDRGTYEQYF. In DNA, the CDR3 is TGTGCCAGCAGCCAAGTTCGTCTCGGACTAGTGAGAGATAGGGGTACCTACGAGCAGTACTTC.

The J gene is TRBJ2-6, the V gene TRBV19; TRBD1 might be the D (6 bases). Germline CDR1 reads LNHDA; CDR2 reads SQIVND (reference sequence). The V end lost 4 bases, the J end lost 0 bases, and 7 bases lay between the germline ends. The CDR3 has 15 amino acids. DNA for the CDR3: TGTGCCAGTAGTAACAGGGCCTCTGGGGCCAACGTCCTGACTTTC. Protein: CASSNRASGANVLTF.

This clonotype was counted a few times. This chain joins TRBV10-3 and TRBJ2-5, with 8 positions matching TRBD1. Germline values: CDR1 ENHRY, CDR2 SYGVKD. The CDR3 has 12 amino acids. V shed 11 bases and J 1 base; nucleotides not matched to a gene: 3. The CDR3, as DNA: TGTGCCGCCGGACAGGGCCAAGAGACCCAGTACTTC. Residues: CAAGQGQETQYF.

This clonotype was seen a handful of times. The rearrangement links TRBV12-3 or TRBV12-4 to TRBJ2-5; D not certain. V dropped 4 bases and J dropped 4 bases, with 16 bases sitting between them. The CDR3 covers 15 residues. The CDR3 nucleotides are TGTGCCAGCAGTTCACTAAGTCGATCGGGAGAGACCCAGTACTTC. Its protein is CASSSLSRSGETQYF.

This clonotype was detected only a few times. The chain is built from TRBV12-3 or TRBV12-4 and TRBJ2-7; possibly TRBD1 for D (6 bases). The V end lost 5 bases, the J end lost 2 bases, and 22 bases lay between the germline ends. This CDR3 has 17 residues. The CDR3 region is CASSGTKRQDLPYEQYF. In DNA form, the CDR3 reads TGTGCCAGCAGTGGAACGAAGAGACAGGATCTTCCCTACGAGCAGTACTTC.

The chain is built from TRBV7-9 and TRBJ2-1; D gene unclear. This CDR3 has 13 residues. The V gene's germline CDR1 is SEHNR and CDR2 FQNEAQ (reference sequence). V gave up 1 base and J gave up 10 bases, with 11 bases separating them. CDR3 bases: TGTGCCAGCAGCTTAGTAGGCCCCAGAGAGCAGTTCTTC. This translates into CASSLVGPREQFF.

This chain's CDR3 is CASGTHRRQETQYF. The CDR3 region has the DNA TGTGCCAGCGGAACCCACCGGCGTCAAGAGACCCAGTACTTC. This chain connects TRBV27 to TRBJ2-5, with D uncertain. Trimming shortened V by 8 bases and J by 2 bases, and 15 bases separated the two germline ends. Germline loops: CDR1 MNHEY, CDR2 SMNVEV (reference sequence). This CDR3 has 14 amino acids.

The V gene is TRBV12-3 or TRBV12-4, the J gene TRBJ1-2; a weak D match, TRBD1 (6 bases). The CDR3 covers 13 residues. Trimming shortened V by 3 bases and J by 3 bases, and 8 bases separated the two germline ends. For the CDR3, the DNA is TGTGCCAGCAGTTTCCAGGGGTACTATGGCTACACCTTC. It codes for CASSFQGYYGYTF.

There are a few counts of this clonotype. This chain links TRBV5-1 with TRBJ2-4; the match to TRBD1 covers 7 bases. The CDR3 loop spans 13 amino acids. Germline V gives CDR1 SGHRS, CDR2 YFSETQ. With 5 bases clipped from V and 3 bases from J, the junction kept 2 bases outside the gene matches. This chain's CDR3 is CASRGDSKNIQYF. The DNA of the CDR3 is TGCGCCAGCAGGGGGGACAGCAAAAACATTCAGTACTTC.